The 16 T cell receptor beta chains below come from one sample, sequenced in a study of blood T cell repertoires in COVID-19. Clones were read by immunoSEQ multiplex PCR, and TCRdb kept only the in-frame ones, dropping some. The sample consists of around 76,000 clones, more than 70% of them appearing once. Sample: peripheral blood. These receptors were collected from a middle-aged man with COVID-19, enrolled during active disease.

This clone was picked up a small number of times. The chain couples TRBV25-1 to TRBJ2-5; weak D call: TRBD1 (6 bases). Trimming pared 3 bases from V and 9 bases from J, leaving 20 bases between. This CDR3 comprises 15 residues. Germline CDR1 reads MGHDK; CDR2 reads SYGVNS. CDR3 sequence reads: CASSEDGLAPGAQYF. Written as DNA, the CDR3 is TGTGCCAGCAGTGAGGACGGACTGGCGCCAGGGGCCCAGTACTTC. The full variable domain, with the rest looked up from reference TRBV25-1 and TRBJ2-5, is EADIYQTPRYLVIGTGKKITLECSQTMGHDKMYWYQQDPGMELHLIHYSYGVNSTEKGDLSSESTVSRIRTEHFPLTLESARPSHTSQYLCASSEDGLAPGAQYFGPGTRLLVL.

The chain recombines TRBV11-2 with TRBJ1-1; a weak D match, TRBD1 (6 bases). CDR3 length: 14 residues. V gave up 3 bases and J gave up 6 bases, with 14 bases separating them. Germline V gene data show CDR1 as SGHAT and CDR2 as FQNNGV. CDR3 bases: TGTGCCAGCAGCTTGGGGCACAGGGACGCTGAAGCTTTCTTT. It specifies CASSLGHRDAEAFF.

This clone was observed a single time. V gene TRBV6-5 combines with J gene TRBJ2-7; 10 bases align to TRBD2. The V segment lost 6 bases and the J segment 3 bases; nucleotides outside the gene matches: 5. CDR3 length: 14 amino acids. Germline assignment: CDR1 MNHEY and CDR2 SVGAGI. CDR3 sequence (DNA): TGTGCCAGCAGGCGGACTAGCGGAATCTACGAGCAGTACTTC. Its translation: CASRRTSGIYEQYF.

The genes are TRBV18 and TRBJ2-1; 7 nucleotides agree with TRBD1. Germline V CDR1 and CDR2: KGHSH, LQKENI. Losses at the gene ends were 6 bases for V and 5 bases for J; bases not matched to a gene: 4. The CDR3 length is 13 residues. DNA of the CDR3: TGTGCCAGCTCTGCCGGGACAGACAATGAGCAGTTCTTC. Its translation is CASSAGTDNEQFF.

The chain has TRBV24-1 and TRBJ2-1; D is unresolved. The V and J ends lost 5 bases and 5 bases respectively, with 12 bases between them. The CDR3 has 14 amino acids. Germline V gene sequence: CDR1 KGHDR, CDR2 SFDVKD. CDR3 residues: CATSASLNDNEQFF. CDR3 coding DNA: TGTGCCACCAGTGCCTCACTAAACGACAATGAGCAGTTCTTC.

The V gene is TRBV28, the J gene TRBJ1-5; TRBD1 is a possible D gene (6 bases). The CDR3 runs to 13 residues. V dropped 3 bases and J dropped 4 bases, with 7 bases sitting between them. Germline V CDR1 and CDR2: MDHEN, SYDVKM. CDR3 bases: TGTGCCAGCAGTTTTACAGGGAATCAGCCCCAGCATTTT. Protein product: CASSFTGNQPQHF.

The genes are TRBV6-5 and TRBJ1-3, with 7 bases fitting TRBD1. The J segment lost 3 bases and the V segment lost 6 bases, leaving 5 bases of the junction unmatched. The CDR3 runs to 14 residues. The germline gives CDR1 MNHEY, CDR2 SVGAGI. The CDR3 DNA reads TGTGCCAGCAGGAGACAGGGAGTTGGAAACACCATATATTTT. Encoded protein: CASRRQGVGNTIYF.

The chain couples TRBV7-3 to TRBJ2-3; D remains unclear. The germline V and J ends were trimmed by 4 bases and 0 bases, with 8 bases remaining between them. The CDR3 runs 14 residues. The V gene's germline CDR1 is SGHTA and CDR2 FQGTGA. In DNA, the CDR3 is TGTGCCAGCAGCTACGGTCATAGCACAGATACGCAGTATTTT. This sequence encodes CASSYGHSTDTQYF.

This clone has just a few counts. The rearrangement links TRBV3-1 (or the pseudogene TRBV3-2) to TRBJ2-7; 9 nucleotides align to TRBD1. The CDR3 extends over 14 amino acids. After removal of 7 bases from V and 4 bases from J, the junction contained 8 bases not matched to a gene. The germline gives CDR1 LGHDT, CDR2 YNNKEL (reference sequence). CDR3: CASTPRDRAYEQYF. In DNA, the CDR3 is TGTGCCAGCACCCCGCGGGACAGGGCGTACGAGCAGTACTTC.

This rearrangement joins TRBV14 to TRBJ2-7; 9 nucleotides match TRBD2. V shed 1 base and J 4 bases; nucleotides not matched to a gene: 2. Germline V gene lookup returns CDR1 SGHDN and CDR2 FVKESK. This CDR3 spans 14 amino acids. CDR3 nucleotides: TGTGCCAGCAGCCAAGCCCTAGCGGGGTACGAGCAGTACTTC. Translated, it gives CASSQALAGYEQYF.

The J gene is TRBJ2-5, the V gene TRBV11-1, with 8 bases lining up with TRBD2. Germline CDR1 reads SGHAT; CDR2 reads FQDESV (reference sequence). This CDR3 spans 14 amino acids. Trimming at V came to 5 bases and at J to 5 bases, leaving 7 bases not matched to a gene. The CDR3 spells CASSPAGDRETQYF. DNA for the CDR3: TGTGCCAGCAGCCCAGCGGGAGACAGGGAGACCCAGTACTTC.

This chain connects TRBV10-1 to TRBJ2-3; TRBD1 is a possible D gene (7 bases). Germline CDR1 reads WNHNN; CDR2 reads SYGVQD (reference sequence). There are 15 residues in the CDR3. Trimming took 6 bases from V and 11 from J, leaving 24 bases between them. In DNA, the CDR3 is TGCGCCAGCAGCCGGACAGGCGGACTATCGGAAAGGCAGTATTTT. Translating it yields CASSRTGGLSERQYF.

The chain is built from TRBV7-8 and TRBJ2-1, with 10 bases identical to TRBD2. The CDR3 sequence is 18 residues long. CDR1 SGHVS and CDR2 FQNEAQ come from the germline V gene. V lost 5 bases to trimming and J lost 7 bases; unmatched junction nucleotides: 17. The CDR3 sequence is CASSPKRWSSGRDNEQFF. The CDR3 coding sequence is TGTGCCAGCAGCCCCAAGAGGTGGTCTAGCGGGAGAGATAATGAGCAGTTCTTC.

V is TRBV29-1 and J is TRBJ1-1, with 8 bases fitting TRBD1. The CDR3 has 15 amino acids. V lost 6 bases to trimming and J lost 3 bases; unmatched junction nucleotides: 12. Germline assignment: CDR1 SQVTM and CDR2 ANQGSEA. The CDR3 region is CSVDTSGGWYTEAFF. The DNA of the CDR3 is TGCAGCGTCGACACTTCAGGGGGCTGGTACACTGAAGCTTTCTTT.

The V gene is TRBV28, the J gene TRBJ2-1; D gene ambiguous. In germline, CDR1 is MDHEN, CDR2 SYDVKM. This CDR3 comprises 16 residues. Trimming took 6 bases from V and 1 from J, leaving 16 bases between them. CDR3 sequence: CASSPHAGFSYNEQFF. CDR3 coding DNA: TGTGCCAGCAGCCCTCATGCAGGATTTTCCTACAATGAGCAGTTCTTC.

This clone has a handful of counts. The DNA of the CDR3 is TGTGCCAGCAGCCAAGGGGAGTATGGCTACACCTTC. Translating it yields CASSQGEYGYTF. The rearrangement uses TRBV3-1 (or the pseudogene TRBV3-2) and TRBJ1-2; no clear D gene. CDR1 is LGHDT, CDR2 YNNKEL, per germline (reference sequence). V shed 1 base and J shed 5 bases, with 5 bases lying between them. The CDR3 runs 12 residues.